This record looks at one T cell receptor (beta chain) sequence and its context. The sample originates from a study of blood T cell repertoires in COVID-19. Study background: Samples taken during acute and convalescent COVID-19 were collected in the United States, Italy and Spain. T cells, B-cell-depleted T cells, or PBMCs supplied cDNA or gDNA.

Looked up from germline, CDR1 is ENHRY and CDR2 is SYGVKD. The junction had 4 bases not matched to a gene; V was cut back by 7 bases and J by 2 bases. This CDR3 spans 14 amino acids. Original processing methods: Reference gene primer amplification yielded estimated nucleated cell counts. The data were produced by immunoSEQ multiplex PCR, yet TCRdb's version contains in-frame clones alone and is incomplete. V, J and clone size are those of that table, while D and trimming were read from the DNA. The data show hundreds of thousands of clones, 85% to 90% seen once. Sequencing was done on a sample of PBMCs or T cells enriched from blood (not recorded which). The chain uses TRBV10-3 and TRBJ2-3; 9 bases map to TRBD2. The receptor was isolated from a woman in her 30s with acute COVID-19. The CDR3 sequence: CAITGTSTTDTQYF. The CDR3 DNA reads TGTGCCATCACTGGGACTAGCACCACAGATACGCAGTATTTT.